A selection of T cell receptor beta chains follows, all from one sample in a study of blood T cell repertoires in COVID-19. Here immunoSEQ multiplex PCR was the method, and the copy in TCRdb shows in-frame clones only, minus some. The sample includes approximately 430,000 clones, 86% seen only once; the top ten take approximately 1.5%. Sequencing was carried out using peripheral blood. The receptors were sampled from a woman aged 30 to 39 with active or convalescent COVID-19. The CDR3 runs from the conserved cysteine through the conserved F or W. Each record gives: V gene, J gene, D gene, CDR3 protein. The D gene is left open where the match is weak.

TRBV19	TRBJ1-6	NA	CASSSPGGYNSPLHF
TRBV10-3	TRBJ1-3	NA	CAISKEGPEGSGNTIYF
TRBV29-1	TRBJ1-1	NA	CSVAQGLASGTEAFF
TRBV25-1	TRBJ1-2	NA	CASSETSKGYTF
TRBV5-1	TRBJ1-5	TRBD1	CASSFSTGYGNQPQHF
TRBV7-2	TRBJ2-7	NA	CASSYAEGQYDEQYF
TRBV5-4	TRBJ1-6	NA	CASSLIASSYNSPLHF
TRBV5-8	TRBJ1-2	TRBD1	CASSSTRDSQNYGYTF
TRBV5-1	TRBJ1-1	NA	CASSLSAGMNTEAFF
TRBV29-1	TRBJ1-2	TRBD1	CSVDRGIYGYTF
TRBV18	TRBJ1-1	NA	CASSPQRVWNTEAFF
TRBV4-2	TRBJ2-7	TRBD2	CASSQDRASGTYEQYF
TRBV19	TRBJ1-1	NA	CASSIVGAPEAFF
TRBV3-1/TRBV3-2	TRBJ2-3	NA	CASSPTGADTQYF
TRBV3-1/TRBV3-2	TRBJ2-3	TRBD2	CASSQDRIAGDTDTQYF
TRBV7-8	TRBJ1-5	TRBD1	CASSQRQGAVGNQPQHF
TRBV6-5	TRBJ1-6	TRBD1	CASSSPNRGSPLHF
TRBV3-1/TRBV3-2	TRBJ2-7	NA	CASSQTGRYSEQYF
TRBV19	TRBJ2-7	TRBD1	CASSIPGQGTLEQYF
TRBV6-5	TRBJ1-2	NA	CASRTSSGHNGYTF
TRBV15	TRBJ1-4	TRBD1	CATSRDSGQGFKATNEKLFF
TRBV12-3/TRBV12-4	TRBJ1-1	NA	CASRIGGTTEAFF
TRBV6-5	TRBJ1-1	NA	CASSITGDGTEAFF
TRBV7-2	TRBJ1-2	TRBD1	CASSLRGQGPPPYGYTF
TRBV5-6	TRBJ1-3	NA	CASSTYAGKAGNTIYF
TRBV10-1	TRBJ2-3	TRBD2	CASSESTSRALADTQYF
TRBV6-4	TRBJ2-3	TRBD2	CASSPSETSGGAPDTQYF
TRBV6-1	TRBJ1-2	NA	CASSEQANYGYTF
TRBV6-5	TRBJ2-2	TRBD1	CASSYGQGGVTGELFF
TRBV28	TRBJ1-3	NA	CASTSRGYGNTIYF
TRBV5-4	TRBJ2-7	NA	CASSFGEMYEQYF
TRBV11-2	TRBJ1-3	TRBD1	CASSLGPGTGGNTIYF
TRBV20-1	TRBJ2-3	TRBD2	CSASGGGLGTDTQYF
TRBV29-1	TRBJ2-3	NA	CSVDGLGEAADTQYF
TRBV27	TRBJ2-7	TRBD2	CASSLPGGYEQYF
TRBV5-4	TRBJ2-4	TRBD2	CASSLGPRGGENIQYF
TRBV10-3	TRBJ1-3	NA	CAISDTGNTIYF
TRBV3-1/TRBV3-2	TRBJ2-2	NA	CASSQATDTGELFF
TRBV3-1/TRBV3-2	TRBJ1-5	NA	CASSPGGLGNQPQHF
TRBV3-1/TRBV3-2	TRBJ1-2	NA	CASSRLYGYTF
TRBV6-5	TRBJ1-3	NA	CATLARGYGNTIYF
TRBV20-1	TRBJ1-5	NA	CSASRSGNSNQPQHF
TRBV27	TRBJ1-2	NA	CASSHRRGTGYTF
TRBV2	TRBJ2-3	NA	CASGDRFPDTQYF
TRBV3-1/TRBV3-2	TRBJ1-5	NA	CASSQAETISPQHF
TRBV4-1	TRBJ1-2	NA	CASSQDDDSRGYTF
TRBV7-9	TRBJ1-1	NA	CASSLPGEVRTEAFF
TRBV19	TRBJ2-7	NA	CASSPSIWGAYEQYF
TRBV15	TRBJ2-1	TRBD2	CATSREAGVSYNEQFF
TRBV7-9	TRBJ2-2	TRBD2	CASSLAGANTGELFF
TRBV18	TRBJ1-4	NA	CASSPIDSANEKLFF
TRBV4-1	TRBJ1-5	NA	CASSQDYRVSNQPQHF
TRBV12-3/TRBV12-4	TRBJ2-5	TRBD2	CASSLLASETQYF
TRBV6-5	TRBJ2-5	TRBD2	CAILSGSPQETQYF
TRBV6-5	TRBJ1-4	NA	CASRTGPNEKLFF
TRBV7-9	TRBJ2-1	TRBD1	CASSLGTGTVFYNEQFF
TRBV29-1	TRBJ2-3	NA	CSVGSRFTDTQYF
TRBV25-1	TRBJ1-1	TRBD1	CASSLPGQGYTEAFF